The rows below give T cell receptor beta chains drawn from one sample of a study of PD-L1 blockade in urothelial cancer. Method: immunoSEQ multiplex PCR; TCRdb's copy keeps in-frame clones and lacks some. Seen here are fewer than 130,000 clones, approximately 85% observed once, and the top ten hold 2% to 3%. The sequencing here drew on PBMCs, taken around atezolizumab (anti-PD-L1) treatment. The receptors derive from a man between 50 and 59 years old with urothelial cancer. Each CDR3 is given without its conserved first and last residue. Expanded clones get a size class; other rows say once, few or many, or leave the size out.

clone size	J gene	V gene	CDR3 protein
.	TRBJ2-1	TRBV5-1	ASSPGTSGRLKNNEQF
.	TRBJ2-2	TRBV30	AWRNRDIGELF
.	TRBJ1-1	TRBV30	AWSGQLNTEAF
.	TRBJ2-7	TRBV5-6	ASSYGQGGSGQY
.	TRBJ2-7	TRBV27	ASSPTGVISYEQY
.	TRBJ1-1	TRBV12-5	ASGLFGGTEAF
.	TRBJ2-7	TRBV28	ASSSADRASEQY
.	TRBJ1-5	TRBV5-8	ASSPGDRNSNQPQH
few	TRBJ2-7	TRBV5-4	ASSMDRGKTREQY
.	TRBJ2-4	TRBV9	ASSGGQGPNIQY
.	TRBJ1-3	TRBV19	ASSGMGAFGNTIY
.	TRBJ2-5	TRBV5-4	ASSLVPGAVRETQY
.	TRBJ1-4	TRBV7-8	ASSLGQYLSEKLF
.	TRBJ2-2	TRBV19	ASSIEDKWFENTGELF
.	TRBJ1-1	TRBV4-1	ASSHPVTGNTEAF
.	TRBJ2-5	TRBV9	ASSASGRAETQY
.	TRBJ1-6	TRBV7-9	ASSLQGSYNSPLH
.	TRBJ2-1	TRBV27	ASSLRTSGSSLNEQF
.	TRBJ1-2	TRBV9	ASSVAGGDNYGYT
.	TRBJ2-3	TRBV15	ATSKGLAGSTDTQY
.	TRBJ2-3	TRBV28	ASSLRTSGTSTDTQY
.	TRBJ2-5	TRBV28	ASRDRRGTQETQY
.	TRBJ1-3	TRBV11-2	ASSLIGAGNTIY
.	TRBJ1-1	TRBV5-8	ASSLLDREAF
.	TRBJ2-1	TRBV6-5	ASGGGGHYNEQF
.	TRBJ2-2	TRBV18	ASTLPGHRNTGELF
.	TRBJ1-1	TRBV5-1	ASTSRPLVVSEGTEAF
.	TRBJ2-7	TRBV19	ASSIGDGTSGEQY
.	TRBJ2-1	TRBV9	ASSVAGETYNEQF
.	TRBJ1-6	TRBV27	ASSLSRGNSPLH
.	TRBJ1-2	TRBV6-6	ASSWDRVIGYT
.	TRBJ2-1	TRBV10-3	AISGLAAANNEQF
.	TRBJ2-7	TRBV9	ASSVASGSHEQY
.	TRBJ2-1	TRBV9	ASSGGSGTGDGSYNEQF
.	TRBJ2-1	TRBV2	ASSEIMGQGAQGEQF
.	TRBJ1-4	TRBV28	ASSSPPTYGDEKLF
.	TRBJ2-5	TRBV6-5	ASSYRGSGETQY
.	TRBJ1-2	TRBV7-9	ASSLAGAGAAYGYT
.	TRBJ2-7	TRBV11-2	ASSLKPSETYEQY
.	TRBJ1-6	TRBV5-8	ASSRDRLSNSYNSPLH
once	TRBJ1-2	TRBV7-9	ASSLGTAYRGYT
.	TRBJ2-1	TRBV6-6	ASSYFLAGRGEQF
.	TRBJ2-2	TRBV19	ASTLTGGTGELF
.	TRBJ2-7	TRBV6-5	ASSYSGRKLNEQY
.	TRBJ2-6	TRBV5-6	ASSSRARASWAGANVLT
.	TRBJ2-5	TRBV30	AWRELALKETQY
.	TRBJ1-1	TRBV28	ASSLWLREAF
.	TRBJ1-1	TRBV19	ASSGQLNTEAF
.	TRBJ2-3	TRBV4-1	ASSQAPSGSRADTQY
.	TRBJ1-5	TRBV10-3	AISEGQMAGSNQPQH
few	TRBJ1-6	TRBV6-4	ASSDSMGVGSPLH